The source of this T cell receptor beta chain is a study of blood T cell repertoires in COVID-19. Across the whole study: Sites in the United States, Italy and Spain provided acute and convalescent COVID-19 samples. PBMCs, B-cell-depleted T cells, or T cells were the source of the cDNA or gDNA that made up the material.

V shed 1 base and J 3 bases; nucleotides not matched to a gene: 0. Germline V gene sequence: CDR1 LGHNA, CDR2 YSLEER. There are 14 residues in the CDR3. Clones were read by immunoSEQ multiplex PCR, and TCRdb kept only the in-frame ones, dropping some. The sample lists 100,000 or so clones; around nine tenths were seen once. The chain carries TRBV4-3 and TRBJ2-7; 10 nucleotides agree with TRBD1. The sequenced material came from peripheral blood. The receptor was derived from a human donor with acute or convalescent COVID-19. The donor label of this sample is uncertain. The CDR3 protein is CASSQGDRGYEQYF. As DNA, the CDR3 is TGCGCCAGCAGCCAAGGGGACAGGGGCTACGAGCAGTACTTC.